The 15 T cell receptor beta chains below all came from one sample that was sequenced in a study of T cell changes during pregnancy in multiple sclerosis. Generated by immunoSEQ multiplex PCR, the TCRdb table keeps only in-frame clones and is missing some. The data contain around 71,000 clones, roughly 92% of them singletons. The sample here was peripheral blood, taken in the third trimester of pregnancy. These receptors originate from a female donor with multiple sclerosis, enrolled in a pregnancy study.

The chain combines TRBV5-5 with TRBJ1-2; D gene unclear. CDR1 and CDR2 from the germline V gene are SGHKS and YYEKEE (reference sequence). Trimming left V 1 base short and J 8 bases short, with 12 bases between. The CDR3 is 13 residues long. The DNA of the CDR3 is TGTGCCAGCAGCTTGTTGGGTTCGAGGGGCTACACCTTC. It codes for CASSLLGSRGYTF.

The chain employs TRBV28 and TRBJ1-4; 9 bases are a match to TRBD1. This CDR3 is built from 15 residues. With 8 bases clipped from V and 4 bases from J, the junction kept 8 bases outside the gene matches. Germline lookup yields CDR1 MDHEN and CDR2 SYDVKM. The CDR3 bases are TGTGCCAGCGCGTTAAGGGACAGGGATAATGAAAAACTGTTTTTT. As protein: CASALRDRDNEKLFF.

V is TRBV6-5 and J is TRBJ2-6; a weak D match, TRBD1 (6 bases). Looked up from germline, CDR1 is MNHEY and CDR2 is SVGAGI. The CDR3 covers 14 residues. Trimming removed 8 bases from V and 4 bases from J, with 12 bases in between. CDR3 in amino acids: CASAGVKGANVLTF. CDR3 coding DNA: TGTGCCAGCGCAGGGGTGAAAGGGGCCAACGTCCTGACTTTC.

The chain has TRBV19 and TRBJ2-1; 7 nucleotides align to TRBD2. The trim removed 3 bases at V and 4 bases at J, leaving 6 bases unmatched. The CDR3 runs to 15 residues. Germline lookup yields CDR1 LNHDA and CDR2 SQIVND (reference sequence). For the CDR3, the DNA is TGTGCCAGTAGTATGGGTGGAGCGGGGTACAATGAGCAGTTCTTC. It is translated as CASSMGGAGYNEQFF.

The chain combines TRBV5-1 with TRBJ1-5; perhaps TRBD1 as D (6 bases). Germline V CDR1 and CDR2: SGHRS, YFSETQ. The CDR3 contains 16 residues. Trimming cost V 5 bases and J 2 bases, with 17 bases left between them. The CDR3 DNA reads TGCGCCAGCAGTCCCGGGGGGGCTCCCGGCAATCAGCCCCAGCATTTT. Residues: CASSPGGAPGNQPQHF.

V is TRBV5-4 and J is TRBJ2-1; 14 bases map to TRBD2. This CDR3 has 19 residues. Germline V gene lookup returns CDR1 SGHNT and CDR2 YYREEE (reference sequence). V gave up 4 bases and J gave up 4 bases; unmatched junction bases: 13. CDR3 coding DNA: TGTGCCAGCAGCCGAGGGACTAGCGGGAGCTGGGGGGGTTACAATGAGCAGTTCTTC. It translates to CASSRGTSGSWGGYNEQFF.

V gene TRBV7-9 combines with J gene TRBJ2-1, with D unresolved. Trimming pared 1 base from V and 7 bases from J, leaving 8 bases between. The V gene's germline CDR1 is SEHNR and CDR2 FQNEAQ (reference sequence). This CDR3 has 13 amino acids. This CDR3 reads CASSLEVGNEQFF. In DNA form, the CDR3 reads TGTGCCAGCAGCTTAGAGGTCGGGAATGAGCAGTTCTTC.

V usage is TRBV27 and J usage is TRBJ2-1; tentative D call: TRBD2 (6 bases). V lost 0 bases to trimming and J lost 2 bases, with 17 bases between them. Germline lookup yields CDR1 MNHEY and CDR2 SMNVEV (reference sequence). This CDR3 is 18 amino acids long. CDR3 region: CASSLSLSGLITYNEQFF. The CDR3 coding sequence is TGTGCCAGCAGTTTATCGTTATCGGGACTTATTACCTACAATGAGCAGTTCTTC.

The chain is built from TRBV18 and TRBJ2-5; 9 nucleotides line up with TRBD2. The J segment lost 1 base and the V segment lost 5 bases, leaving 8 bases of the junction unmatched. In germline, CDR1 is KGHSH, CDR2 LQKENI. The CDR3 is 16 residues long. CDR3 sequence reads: CASSFYSGSIQETQYF. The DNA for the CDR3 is TGTGCCAGCTCATTCTATAGCGGGAGTATCCAAGAGACCCAGTACTTC. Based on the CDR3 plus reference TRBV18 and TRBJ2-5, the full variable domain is NAGVMQNPRHLVRRRGQEARLRCSPMKGHSHVYWYRQLPEEGLKFMVYLQKENIIDESGMPKERFSAEFPKEGPSILRIQQVVRGDSAAYFCASSFYSGSIQETQYFGPGTRLLVL.

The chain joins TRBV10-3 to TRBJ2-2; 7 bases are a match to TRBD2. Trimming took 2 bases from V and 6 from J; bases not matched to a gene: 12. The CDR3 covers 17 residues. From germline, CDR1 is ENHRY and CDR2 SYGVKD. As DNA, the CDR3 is TGTGCCATCAGTGAGATTTCAGGGACTAAGGGGTCCGGGGAGCTGTTTTTT. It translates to CAISEISGTKGSGELFF.

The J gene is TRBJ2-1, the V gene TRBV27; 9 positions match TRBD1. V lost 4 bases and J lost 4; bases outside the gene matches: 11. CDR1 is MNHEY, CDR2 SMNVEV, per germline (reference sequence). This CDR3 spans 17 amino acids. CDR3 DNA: TGTGCCAGCAGTTCCGGGACAGGGATCGGGATTTACAATGAGCAGTTCTTC. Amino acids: CASSSGTGIGIYNEQFF.

CDR3 nucleotides: TGTGCCAGCAGCTTCGACAGCGCCTCTGGAAACACCATATATTTT. Its translation: CASSFDSASGNTIYF. This chain joins TRBV11-2 and TRBJ1-3, with TRBD1 as a possible D gene (5 bases). The CDR3 consists of 15 residues. V shed 3 bases and J shed 0 bases, with 9 bases lying between them. Germline CDR1 is SGHAT and CDR2 is FQNNGV.

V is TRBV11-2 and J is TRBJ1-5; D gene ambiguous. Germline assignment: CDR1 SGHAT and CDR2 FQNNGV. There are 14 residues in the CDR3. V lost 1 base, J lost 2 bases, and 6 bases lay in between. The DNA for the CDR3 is TGTGCCAGCAGCTTAGCCGGGGGCAATCAGCCCCAGCATTTT. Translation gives CASSLAGGNQPQHF. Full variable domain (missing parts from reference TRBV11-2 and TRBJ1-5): EAGVAQSPRYKIIEKRQSVAFWCNPISGHATLYWYQQILGQGPKLLIQFQNNGVVDDSQLPKDRFSAERLKGVDSTLKIQPAKLEDSAVYLCASSLAGGNQPQHFGDGTRLSIL.

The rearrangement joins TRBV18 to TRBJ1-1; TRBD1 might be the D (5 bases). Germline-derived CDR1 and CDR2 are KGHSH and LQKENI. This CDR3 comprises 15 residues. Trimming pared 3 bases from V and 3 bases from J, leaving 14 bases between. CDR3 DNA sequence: TGTGCCAGCTCACCCGCCATGGACACTTACACTGAAGCTTTCTTT. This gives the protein CASSPAMDTYTEAFF. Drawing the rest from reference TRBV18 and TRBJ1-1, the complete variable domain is NAGVMQNPRHLVRRRGQEARLRCSPMKGHSHVYWYRQLPEEGLKFMVYLQKENIIDESGMPKERFSAEFPKEGPSILRIQQVVRGDSAAYFCASSPAMDTYTEAFFGQGTRLTVV.

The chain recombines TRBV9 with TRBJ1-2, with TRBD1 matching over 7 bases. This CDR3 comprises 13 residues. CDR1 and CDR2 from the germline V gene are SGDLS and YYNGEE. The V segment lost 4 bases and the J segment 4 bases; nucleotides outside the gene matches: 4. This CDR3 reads CASSSDRIYGYTF. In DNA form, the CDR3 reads TGTGCCAGCAGCTCGGACAGGATCTATGGCTACACCTTC.